This T cell receptor (beta chain) was sequenced in a study of cytomegalovirus exposure and HLA in healthy donors. Use of 60 Vbeta and 13 Jbeta primers characterized the PCR. This table comes from immunoSEQ multiplex PCR, and its TCRdb copy is limited to in-frame clones, with some not included. This sample has about 160,000 clones, with roughly 84% found just once. Trimming cost V 1 base and J 4 bases, with 11 bases left between them. The germline gives CDR1 SGHDT, CDR2 YYEEEE. This CDR3 region has 14 residues. Source material: PBMCs. The chain is built from TRBV5-6 and TRBJ1-2; unclear D gene. This sequence originates from a man aged 50 to 59 in good health and CMV-seropositive. CDR3 bases: TGTGCCAGCAGCTTGCCCGGGATCGCCTATGGCTACACCTTC. This codes for CASSLPGIAYGYTF.